A selection of T cell receptor beta chains follows, all from one sample in a study of circulating CD8 cells and anti-PD-1 response in melanoma. TCRdb fed the reads into MiXCR, producing one record per CDR3 protein. The sample lists 450 to 600 distinct CDR3 sequences, around 9.6% seen once, with 39% in the top ten. The material sequenced was CD8+ T cells from PBMCs, taken at baseline or after one month of anti-PD-1 therapy (not recorded which). These TCRs come from a human donor with melanoma. CDR3s include the opening cysteine and the closing phenylalanine or tryptophan. A D gene is named only where the DNA matches it firmly. Expanded clones get a size class; other rows say once, few or many, or leave the size out.

j_call: TRBJ2-2; v_call: TRBV19; clone_size: hyperexpanded; d_call: -; cdr3_aa: CASSIKGVRTGELFF; cdr3_nt: TGTGCCAGTAGTATAAAGGGTGTTAGGACCGGGGAGCTGTTTTTT
j_call: TRBJ2-7; v_call: TRBV28; clone_size: large; d_call: TRBD2; cdr3_aa: CASSATAGGEIVDEQYF; cdr3_nt: TGTGCCAGCAGTGCCACGGCGGGGGGAGAGATCGTAGACGAGCAGTACTTC
j_call: TRBJ2-7; v_call: TRBV28; clone_size: medium-sized; d_call: -; cdr3_aa: CASSLLERRYEQYF; cdr3_nt: TGTGCCAGCAGTTTATTAGAGCGGCGCTACGAGCAGTACTTC
j_call: TRBJ2-4; v_call: TRBV29-1; clone_size: medium-sized; d_call: TRBD2; cdr3_aa: CSVESASGPSGDIQYF; cdr3_nt: TGCAGCGTTGAATCGGCTAGCGGGCCCTCAGGAGACATTCAGTACTTC
j_call: TRBJ2-2; v_call: TRBV20-1; clone_size: medium-sized; d_call: -; cdr3_aa: CSATNTGELFF; cdr3_nt: TGCAGTGCTACTAACACCGGGGAGCTGTTTTTT
j_call: TRBJ2-7; v_call: TRBV5-5; clone_size: medium-sized; d_call: TRBD1; cdr3_aa: CASSHLGSGGVYEQYF; cdr3_nt: TGTGCCAGCAGCCACCTTGGATCAGGGGGCGTTTACGAGCAGTACTTC
j_call: TRBJ2-1; v_call: TRBV27; clone_size: medium-sized; d_call: TRBD2; cdr3_aa: CASSRRGVVDNEQFF; cdr3_nt: TGTGCCAGCAGTCGGCGGGGGGTGGTGGACAATGAGCAGTTCTTC
j_call: TRBJ2-7; v_call: TRBV5-5; clone_size: medium-sized; d_call: -; cdr3_aa: CASSLYRLQGGTSYEQYF; cdr3_nt: TGTGCCAGCAGCTTGTACCGACTTCAGGGGGGGACTTCCTACGAGCAGTACTTC
j_call: TRBJ1-5; v_call: TRBV28; clone_size: -; d_call: -; cdr3_aa: CASRTGTFYSNQPQHF; cdr3_nt: TGTGCCAGTAGAACAGGGACATTCTATAGCAATCAGCCCCAGCATTTT
j_call: TRBJ2-1; v_call: TRBV7-8; clone_size: medium-sized; d_call: -; cdr3_aa: CASTPFGGEQFF; cdr3_nt: TGTGCCAGCACACCTTTTGGGGGTGAGCAGTTCTTC
j_call: TRBJ1-2; v_call: TRBV27; clone_size: -; d_call: TRBD1; cdr3_aa: CASSLSTGNYGNTF; cdr3_nt: TGTGCCAGCAGTTTATCGACAGGGAACTATGGCAACACCTTC
j_call: TRBJ2-7; v_call: TRBV27; clone_size: medium-sized; d_call: -; cdr3_aa: CASSSPGTRGYEQYF; cdr3_nt: TGTGCCAGCAGTTCGCCCGGGACACGAGGTTACGAGCAGTACTTC
j_call: TRBJ1-2; v_call: TRBV9; clone_size: medium-sized; d_call: -; cdr3_aa: CASSKYQEGRGHGYTF; cdr3_nt: TGTGCCAGCAGCAAGTACCAGGAGGGACGGGGCCATGGCTACACCTTC
j_call: TRBJ2-5; v_call: TRBV25-1; clone_size: medium-sized; d_call: -; cdr3_aa: CASSESKEVQETQYF; cdr3_nt: TGTGCCAGCAGTGAGTCAAAAGAGGTTCAAGAGACCCAGTACTTC
j_call: TRBJ2-1; v_call: TRBV19; clone_size: medium-sized; d_call: TRBD2; cdr3_aa: CASSTSGNTLYNEQFF; cdr3_nt: TGTGCCAGTAGCACTAGCGGCAATACTCTCTACAATGAGCAGTTCTTC
j_call: TRBJ2-1; v_call: TRBV7-3; clone_size: medium-sized; d_call: -; cdr3_aa: CASSFRGRYNEQFF; cdr3_nt: TGTGCCAGCAGCTTTAGGGGTCGGTACAATGAGCAGTTCTTC
j_call: TRBJ1-4; v_call: TRBV5-8; clone_size: -; d_call: TRBD1; cdr3_aa: CASSFGQGGEKLFF; cdr3_nt: TGTGCCAGCAGCTTCGGACAGGGTGGCGAAAAACTGTTTTTT
j_call: TRBJ2-3; v_call: TRBV3-1; clone_size: large; d_call: TRBD2; cdr3_aa: CASSQDVAGASSTQYF; cdr3_nt: TGTGCCAGCAGCCAAGATGTAGCGGGGGCCTCTAGTACGCAGTATTTT
j_call: TRBJ2-3; v_call: TRBV6-5; clone_size: few; d_call: TRBD2; cdr3_aa: CASSSGGGIRSTDTQYF; cdr3_nt: TGTGCCAGCAGTTCCGGCGGGGGTATCCGGAGCACAGATACGCAGTATTTT
j_call: TRBJ2-1; v_call: TRBV28; clone_size: medium-sized; d_call: TRBD2; cdr3_aa: CASSTSVEQFF; cdr3_nt: TGTGCCAGCAGCACTAGCGTTGAGCAGTTCTTC
j_call: TRBJ2-1; v_call: TRBV7-2; clone_size: hyperexpanded; d_call: TRBD2; cdr3_aa: CASSDRTSGVHNEQFF; cdr3_nt: TGTGCCAGCAGCGACCGGACTAGCGGGGTACACAATGAGCAGTTCTTC
j_call: TRBJ2-7; v_call: TRBV5-4; clone_size: -; d_call: TRBD1; cdr3_aa: CASSPIGQGSEQYF; cdr3_nt: TGTGCCAGCAGCCCGATCGGACAGGGCAGCGAGCAGTACTTC
j_call: TRBJ2-2; v_call: TRBV29-1; clone_size: -; d_call: TRBD2; cdr3_aa: CSVARGANTGELFF; cdr3_nt: TGCAGCGTTGCCCGGGGGGCGAACACCGGGGAGCTGTTTTTT
j_call: TRBJ2-5; v_call: TRBV28; clone_size: few; d_call: -; cdr3_aa: CASSGWEETQYF; cdr3_nt: TGTGCCAGCAGCGGGTGGGAGGAGACCCAGTACTTC
j_call: TRBJ2-1; v_call: TRBV19; clone_size: medium-sized; d_call: TRBD2; cdr3_aa: CASSITSGEYNEQFF; cdr3_nt: TGTGCCAGTAGTATCACTAGCGGGGAGTACAATGAGCAGTTCTTC
j_call: TRBJ2-7; v_call: TRBV2; clone_size: large; d_call: TRBD1; cdr3_aa: CASSMITDVTGGHEQYF; cdr3_nt: TGTGCCAGCAGCATGATCACTGACGTAACAGGGGGCCACGAGCAGTACTTC
j_call: TRBJ1-5; v_call: TRBV27; clone_size: large; d_call: -; cdr3_aa: CASSSGYNQPQHF; cdr3_nt: TGTGCCAGCAGTTCAGGATACAATCAGCCCCAGCATTTT
j_call: TRBJ2-2; v_call: TRBV27; clone_size: -; d_call: -; cdr3_aa: CASSLYGQTGELFF; cdr3_nt: TGTGCCAGCAGTTTGTACGGACAGACCGGGGAGCTGTTTTTT
j_call: TRBJ2-7; v_call: TRBV28; clone_size: few; d_call: -; cdr3_aa: CASSRQAGQYF; cdr3_nt: TGTGCCAGCAGCCGGCAGGCGGGGCAGTACTTC